This T cell receptor beta chain was sequenced in a study of cytomegalovirus exposure and HLA in healthy donors. Trimming removed 7 bases from V and 3 bases from J, with 13 bases in between. The CDR3 has 14 amino acids. In germline, CDR1 is LNHDA, CDR2 SQIVND (reference sequence). A multiplex PCR was run with 60 Vbeta primers and 13 Jbeta primers. Libraries were prepared by immunoSEQ multiplex PCR; TCRdb keeps only in-frame clonotypes and omits some of them. The sample has around 140,000 clones, 78% seen once. The chain uses TRBV19 and TRBJ2-4, with a tentative D call TRBD2 (5 bases). Sequenced input: PBMCs. This receptor was identified in a female donor in good health and CMV-seronegative. The CDR3 loop is CASKESGGKNIQYF. CDR3 nucleotide sequence: TGTGCCAGTAAAGAGAGCGGAGGCAAAAACATTCAGTACTTC. Full variable domain (outside the CDR3, taken from reference TRBV19 and TRBJ2-4): DGGITQSPKYLFRKEGQNVTLSCEQNLNHDAMYWYRQDPGQGLRLIYYSQIVNDFQKGDIAEGYSVSREKKESFPLTVTSAQKNPTAFYLCASKESGGKNIQYFGAGTRLSVL.